Listed below are T cell receptor beta chains from one sample, sequenced in a study of vaccination effects on CD4 cells after COVID-19. No antigens are known for them. Generated by immunoSEQ multiplex PCR, the TCRdb table keeps only in-frame clones and is missing some. Among roughly 48,000 clones listed, around 67% were seen once. The material sequenced was CD4+ T cells from PBMCs cultured without peptide, taken before COVID-19 vaccination. These receptor sequences come from a human donor who received a COVID-19 vaccine. The CDR3 runs from the conserved cysteine through the conserved F or W. The order of the fields is CDR3 protein, CDR3 DNA, clone size, J gene, V gene, D gene. D genes are given only for firm matches. The size entry is marked missing in some rows and otherwise reads once, few, many or a size class.

CASSLVAVESYGYTF,TGTGCCAGCAGCTTGGTGGCGGTCGAAAGCTATGGCTACACCTTC,NA,TRBJ1-2,TRBV5-5,NA
CASSIDRGVHNEQFF,TGTGCCAGTAGTATTGACAGGGGGGTCCACAATGAGCAGTTCTTC,NA,TRBJ2-1,TRBV19,TRBD1
CASTPGQPYEQYF,TGTGCCAGCACCCCAGGACAGCCATACGAGCAGTACTTC,NA,TRBJ2-7,TRBV6-2/TRBV6-3,NA
CASSEELLGQETQYF,TGTGCCAGCAGTGAAGAGCTCCTAGGACAAGAGACCCAGTACTTC,NA,TRBJ2-5,TRBV2,NA
CASSSGGTSIQETQYF,TGCGCCAGCAGCTCCGGAGGGACCTCTATCCAAGAGACCCAGTACTTC,NA,TRBJ2-5,TRBV5-1,NA
CASSLGASGQETQYF,TGCGCCAGCAGCTTGGGGGCTAGCGGCCAAGAGACCCAGTACTTC,NA,TRBJ2-5,TRBV5-1,TRBD2
CASRTALGNTGELFF,TGTGCCAGTAGAACCGCTTTAGGAAACACCGGGGAGCTGTTTTTT,NA,TRBJ2-2,TRBV19,NA
CASTQNRGPSYNEQFF,TGTGCCAGCACCCAAAATCGGGGGCCCTCCTACAATGAGCAGTTCTTC,few,TRBJ2-1,TRBV7-6,NA
CASTQKGVYEQYF,TGTGCCAGCACTCAAAAAGGGGTGTACGAGCAGTACTTC,NA,TRBJ2-7,TRBV6-5,NA
CASSYGRLHYGYTF,TGTGCCAGCAGTTATGGAAGGCTCCACTATGGCTACACCTTC,once,TRBJ1-2,TRBV6-2/TRBV6-3,NA
CAISGTGTTNEKLFF,TGTGCCATCTCCGGGACAGGGACAACTAATGAAAAACTGTTTTTT,NA,TRBJ1-4,TRBV10-3,TRBD1
CASSPNRGDYGYTF,TGTGCCAGCTCACCGAACAGGGGTGACTATGGCTACACCTTC,NA,TRBJ1-2,TRBV18,TRBD1
CASSQTNGGPDQETQYF,TGTGCCAGCAGCCAAACTAACGGAGGGCCGGATCAAGAGACCCAGTACTTC,NA,TRBJ2-5,TRBV3-1/TRBV3-2,NA
CAWSVRGGGKAFF,TGTGCCTGGAGTGTACGGGGAGGAGGGAAAGCTTTCTTT,NA,TRBJ1-1,TRBV30,NA
CASSPPVAGPYEQYF,TGTGCCAGCTCACCACCGGTTGCAGGTCCCTACGAGCAGTACTTC,NA,TRBJ2-7,TRBV18,NA
CASSLDGRADLFF,TGCGCCAGCAGCTTGGACGGGAGGGCTGACTTGTTCTTC,NA,TRBJ2-1,TRBV5-1,TRBD2
CASSIYGSEDTQYF,TGTGCCAGTAGTATTTACGGGTCGGAAGATACGCAGTATTTT,NA,TRBJ2-3,TRBV19,NA